What follows describes a single T cell receptor (beta chain). These data belong to a study of blood T cell repertoires in COVID-19. Across the whole study: Both acute and convalescent COVID-19 samples were obtained from the United States, Italy and Spain. The cDNA or gDNA used as material had been derived from T cells, B-cell-depleted T cells, or PBMCs.

The CDR3 is 16 residues long. The junction had 13 bases not matched to a gene; V was cut back by 4 bases and J by 6 bases. The germline CDR1 and CDR2 sequences are SGHRS and YFSETQ. Authors' analysis steps: Reference gene primers were amplified, and this amplification served to estimate nucleated cell counts. Assay: immunoSEQ multiplex PCR; the TCRdb copy retains only in-frame clones and omits some. V and J calls and clone size come straight from that table; D and trimming were deduced from the DNA. The sample lists roughly 55,000 clones, roughly 87% occurring once. The sequence was obtained from a woman aged 55-69 years with acute or convalescent COVID-19. The chain recombines TRBV5-1 with TRBJ1-1; TRBD1 aligns across 9 bases. Material for sequencing was peripheral blood. CDR3: CASSKGGTGKSAEAFF. The CDR3 coding sequence is TGCGCCAGCAGCAAAGGAGGGACAGGGAAATCGGCTGAAGCTTTCTTT. Variable domain in full (rest from reference TRBV5-1 and TRBJ1-1): KAGVTQTPRYLIKTRGQQVTLSCSPISGHRSVSWYQQTPGQGLQFLFEYFSETQRNKGNFPGRFSGRQFSNSRSEMNVSTLELGDSALYLCASSKGGTGKSAEAFFGQGTRLTVV.